The source of this TCR beta chain is a study of cytomegalovirus exposure and HLA in healthy donors. The CDR3 sequence is 12 residues long. The germline V gene encodes CDR1 SGHRS and CDR2 YFSETQ. Unmatched junction bases numbered 4, after V lost 5 bases and J lost 9 bases. Generated by immunoSEQ multiplex PCR, the TCRdb table keeps only in-frame clones and is missing some. The table includes under 200,000 clones, about 90% detected once. The chain employs TRBV5-1 and TRBJ2-5, with 10 bases matching TRBD1. The source material was PBMCs. This sequence originates from a woman aged 18-29 years in good health and CMV-seropositive. CDR3 bases: TGCGCCAGCAGGGGACAGGGGATGGCCCAGTACTTC. Amino acid sequence: CASRGQGMAQYF.